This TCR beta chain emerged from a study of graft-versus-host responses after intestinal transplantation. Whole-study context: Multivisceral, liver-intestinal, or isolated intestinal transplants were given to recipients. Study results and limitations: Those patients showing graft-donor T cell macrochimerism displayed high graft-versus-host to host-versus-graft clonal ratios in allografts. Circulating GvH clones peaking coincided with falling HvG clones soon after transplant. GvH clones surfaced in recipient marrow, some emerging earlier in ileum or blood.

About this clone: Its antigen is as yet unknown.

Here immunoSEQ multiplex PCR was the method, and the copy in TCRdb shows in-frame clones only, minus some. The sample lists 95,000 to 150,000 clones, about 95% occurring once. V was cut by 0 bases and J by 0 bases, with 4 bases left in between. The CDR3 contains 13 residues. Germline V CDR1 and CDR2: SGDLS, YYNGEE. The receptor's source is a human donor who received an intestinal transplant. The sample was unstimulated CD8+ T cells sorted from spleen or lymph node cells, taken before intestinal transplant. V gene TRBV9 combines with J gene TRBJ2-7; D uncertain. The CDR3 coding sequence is TGTGCCAGCAGCGTAGAGGCCTCCTACGAGCAGTACTTC. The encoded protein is CASSVEASYEQYF.